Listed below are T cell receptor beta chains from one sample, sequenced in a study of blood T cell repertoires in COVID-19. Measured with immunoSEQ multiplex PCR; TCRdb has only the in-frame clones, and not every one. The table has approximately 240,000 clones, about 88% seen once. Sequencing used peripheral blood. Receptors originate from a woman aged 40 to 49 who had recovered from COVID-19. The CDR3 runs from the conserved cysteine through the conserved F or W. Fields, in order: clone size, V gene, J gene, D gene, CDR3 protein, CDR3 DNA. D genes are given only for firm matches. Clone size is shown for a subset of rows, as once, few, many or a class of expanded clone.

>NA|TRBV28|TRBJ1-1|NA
CASSNQGSNTEAFF
TGTGCCAGCAGTAACCAGGGATCGAACACTGAAGCTTTCTTT
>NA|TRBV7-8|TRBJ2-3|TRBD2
CASSRPSGTTRDTQYF
TGTGCCAGCAGCCGGCCTAGCGGGACGACCAGGGATACGCAGTATTTT
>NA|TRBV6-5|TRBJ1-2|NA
CASSYSGGGRKAGYTF
TGTGCCAGCAGTTACTCGGGGGGGGGCCGCAAGGCTGGCTACACCTTC
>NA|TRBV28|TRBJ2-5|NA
CASIRGGFGETQYF
TGTGCCAGCATCCGTGGCGGATTTGGCGAGACCCAGTACTTC
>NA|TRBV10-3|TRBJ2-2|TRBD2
CAISVAGLAAGELFF
TGTGCCATCAGCGTGGCGGGACTAGCCGCCGGGGAGCTGTTTTTT
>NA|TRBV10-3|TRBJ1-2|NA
CAISRDSTNYGYTF
TGTGCCATCAGCCGAGACAGTACTAACTATGGCTACACCTTC
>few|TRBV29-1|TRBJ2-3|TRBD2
CSVFAAGVFNTQYF
TGCAGCGTTTTTGCGGCGGGGGTTTTTAATACGCAGTATTTT
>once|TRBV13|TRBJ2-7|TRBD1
CASSRNRGSYEQYF
TGTGCCAGCAGCCGCAACAGGGGATCCTACGAGCAGTACTTC
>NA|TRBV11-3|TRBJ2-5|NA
CASSLGRQETQYF
TGTGCCAGCAGCTTAGGTCGCCAAGAGACCCAGTACTTC
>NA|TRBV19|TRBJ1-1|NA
CASSISGSLNTEAFF
TGTGCCAGTAGTATCTCGGGAAGCTTGAACACTGAAGCTTTCTTT
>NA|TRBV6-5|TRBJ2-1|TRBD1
CAGGTGGNEQFF
TGTGCCGGGGGGACAGGGGGGAATGAGCAGTTCTTC
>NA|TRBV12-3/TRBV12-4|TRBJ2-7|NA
CASSFQGLDEQYF
TGTGCCAGCAGTTTTCAGGGTTTGGACGAGCAGTACTTC
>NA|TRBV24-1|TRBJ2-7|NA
CATSDSDGYEQYF
TGTGCCACCAGTGATTCCGACGGGTACGAGCAGTACTTC
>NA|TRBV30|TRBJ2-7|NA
CAWRGADSYEQYF
TGTGCCTGGAGAGGGGCCGACTCCTACGAGCAGTACTTC
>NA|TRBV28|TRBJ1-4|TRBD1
CASRRQGERDKLFF
TGTGCCAGCAGGCGACAGGGGGAACGGGACAAACTGTTTTTT
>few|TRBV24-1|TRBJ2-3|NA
CATRDTPVSTQYF
TGTGCCACCAGGGACACTCCTGTGAGTACGCAGTATTTT
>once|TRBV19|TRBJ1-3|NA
CASISSGNTIYF
TGTGCCAGTATATCCTCTGGAAACACCATATATTTT
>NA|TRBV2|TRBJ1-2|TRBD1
CASSSTDRVSYGYTF
TGTGCCAGCAGTTCGACGGACAGGGTGAGCTATGGCTACACCTTC
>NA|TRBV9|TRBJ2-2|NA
CASSATGLPEGELFF
TGTGCCAGCAGCGCTACGGGACTCCCGGAGGGGGAGCTGTTTTTT
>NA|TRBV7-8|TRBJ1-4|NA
CASSAHQGKGEKLFF
TGTGCCAGCAGCGCCCACCAGGGGAAAGGGGAAAAACTGTTTTTT
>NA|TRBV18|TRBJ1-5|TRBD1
CASSPGQGNQPQHF
TGTGCCAGCTCACCGGGACAGGGCAATCAGCCCCAGCATTTT
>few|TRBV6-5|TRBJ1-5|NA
CASSYGRGSNQPQHF
TGTGCCAGCAGTTACGGGCGGGGTAGCAATCAGCCCCAGCATTTT
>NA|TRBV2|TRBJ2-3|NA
CASSGAGSGSTDTQYF
TGTGCCAGCAGTGGCGCGGGGAGCGGGAGCACAGATACGCAGTATTTT
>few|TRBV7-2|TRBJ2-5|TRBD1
CASSLTPGGRETQYF
TGTGCCAGCAGCTTAACCCCAGGGGGCCGGGAGACCCAGTACTTC
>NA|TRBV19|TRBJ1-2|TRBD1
CASNTQGGAGYTF
TGTGCCAGTAACACGCAGGGGGGAGCTGGCTACACCTTC
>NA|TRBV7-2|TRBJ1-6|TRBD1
CASSSDRGNSPLHF
TGTGCCAGCAGTTCCGACAGGGGGAACTCACCCCTCCACTTT
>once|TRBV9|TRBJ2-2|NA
CASSGEGASGELFF
TGTGCCAGCAGCGGGGAAGGGGCCTCCGGGGAGCTGTTTTTT
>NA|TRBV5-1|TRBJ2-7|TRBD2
CASSLGLAGVYEQYF
TGCGCCAGCAGCTTAGGACTAGCGGGAGTTTACGAGCAGTACTTC
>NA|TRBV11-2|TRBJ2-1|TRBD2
CASSVRGGRGSNEQFF
TGTGCCAGCAGCGTACGGGGGGGAAGGGGATCCAATGAGCAGTTCTTC
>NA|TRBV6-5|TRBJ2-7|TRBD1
CASSYGTGLSYEQYF
TGTGCCAGCAGTTACGGGACAGGCCTCTCCTACGAGCAGTACTTC
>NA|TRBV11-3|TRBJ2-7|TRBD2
CASSLGLGCGGAKAYEQYF
TGTGCCAGCAGCTTAGGGTTGGGGTGCGGGGGGGCGAAGGCCTACGAGCAGTACTTC